This T cell receptor beta chain was recorded in a study of post-analysis software for immune sequencing data. The study, taken as a whole, reports: Batch-mates among the samples co-clustered strongly by F measure. Those with multiple sclerosis, the patient group, showed significantly lower normalized Chao1 diversity than controls.

Presence of unique molecular identifiers characterized the TCR beta cDNA libraries. Via MiXCR, TCRdb re-called the PCR reads, giving one row per CDR3 protein. The sample has 450,000 or so distinct CDR3 sequences; nearly 45% are singletons. As concerns this clonotype: What it recognizes is unknown. Its ends do not fully match the called genes, so a read error is possible.

Sequences were obtained from blood. This clonotype was sampled from a girl under 18 with multiple sclerosis.

CDR3 loop: CGVEANTEAFF. Here the CDR3 DNA reads TGCGGCGTTGAGGCGAACACTGAAGCTTTCTTT. The gene calls are TRBV29-1 and TRBJ1-1, with D hard to call. Per germline, CDR1 SQVTM and CDR2 ANQGSEA. The CDR3 runs to 11 residues.